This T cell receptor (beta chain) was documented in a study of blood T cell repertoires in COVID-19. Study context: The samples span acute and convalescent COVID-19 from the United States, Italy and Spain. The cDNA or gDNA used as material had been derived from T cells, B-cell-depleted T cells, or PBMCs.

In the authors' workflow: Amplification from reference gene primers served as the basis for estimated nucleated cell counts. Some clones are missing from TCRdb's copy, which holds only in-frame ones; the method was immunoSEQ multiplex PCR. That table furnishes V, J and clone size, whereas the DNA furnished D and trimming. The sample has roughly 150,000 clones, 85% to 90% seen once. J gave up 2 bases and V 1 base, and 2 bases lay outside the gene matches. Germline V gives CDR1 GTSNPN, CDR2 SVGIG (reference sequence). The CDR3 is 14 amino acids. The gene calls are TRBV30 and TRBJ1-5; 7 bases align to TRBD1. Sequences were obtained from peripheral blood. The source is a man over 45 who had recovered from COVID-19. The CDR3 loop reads CAWSAGQGNQPQHF. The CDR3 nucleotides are TGTGCCTGGAGTGCCGGACAGGGCAATCAGCCCCAGCATTTT. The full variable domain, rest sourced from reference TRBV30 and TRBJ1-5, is SQTIHQWPATLVQPVGSPLSLECTVEGTSNPNLYWYRQAAGRGLQLLFYSVGIGQISSEVPQNLSASRPQDRQFILSSKKLLLSDSGFYLCAWSAGQGNQPQHFGDGTRLSIL.